This TCR beta chain was obtained from a study of control samples from healthy donors and cancer patients. The CDR3 is 14 residues long. V gave up 6 bases and J gave up 2 bases, with 13 bases separating them. From germline, CDR1 is LGHNA and CDR2 YNFKEQ. TCRdb's copy holds only in-frame clones and misses some; the assay was immunoSEQ multiplex PCR. The data contain about 55,000 clones, roughly 95% of them singletons. This clonotype was obtained from a woman between 18 and 30 years old in good health. Sequenced input: blood. This chain joins TRBV4-2 and TRBJ1-1; D is possibly TRBD1 (5 bases). The CDR3 DNA sequence: TGTGCCAGCAGGGGAGCGGGGCCAAACACTGAAGCTTTCTTT. It encodes CASRGAGPNTEAFF.